The next 18 T cell receptor beta chains were all read from a single sample in a study of blood T cells in healthy people across ages (dated by TCRdb to 2014 to 2015). The library came from 5' RACE. The instrument was an Illumina HiSeq 2500. A second about 7 to 11 cycle PCR used a sample-barcoded 5' primer and a J-beta primer mix. TCRdb passed the public sequencing reads through fastp at Q25 and MiXCR, retaining productive beta sequences. Rows are unified per CDR3 protein, each entry keeping the most common DNA and genes. This sample lists about 1.1 million distinct CDR3 sequences; 35% to 45% were detected once. The ten largest clones take up 10% to 15% of the sample. Sequencing was carried out using blood. These receptors all stem from a man aged 18 to 29 in good health.

This clonotype was seen only a few times. The V gene is TRBV11-1, the J gene TRBJ1-1, with a weak D call TRBD1 (5 bases). V was cut by 3 bases and J by 4 bases, with 15 bases left in between. The length of the CDR3 is 15 residues. In germline, CDR1 is SGHAT, CDR2 FQDESV (reference sequence). This CDR3 reads CASSLSGTAITEAFF. CDR3 bases: TGTGCCAGCAGCTTGTCAGGGACGGCAATCACTGAAGCTTTCTTT.

Here the CDR3 DNA reads TGCAGCGTTGTCGTCATTCCGGTCCGCTCCTACAATGAGCAGTTCTTC. Amino acid sequence: CSVVVIPVRSYNEQFF. The chain carries TRBV29-1 and TRBJ2-1; D remains ambiguous. The ends were cut back, 4 bases at V and 0 bases at J, with 16 bases in the middle. This CDR3 region has 16 residues. Germline CDR1 SQVTM, CDR2 ANQGSEA.

V usage is TRBV6-5 and J usage is TRBJ2-7; TRBD2 might be the D (5 bases). Looked up from germline, CDR1 is MNHEY and CDR2 is SVGAGI. V lost 2 bases and J 0 bases, leaving 8 bases between the germline ends. The CDR3 sequence is 14 residues long. CDR3 residues: CASSYEGSSYEQYF. The CDR3 DNA reads as TGTGCCAGCAGTTACGAGGGTAGCTCCTACGAGCAGTACTTC.

This clonotype was detected ten times or more. The chain joins TRBV6-2 or TRBV6-3 to TRBJ2-3, with 8 bases identical to TRBD2. Germline CDR1 is MNHEY and CDR2 is SVGEGT. The CDR3 runs to 15 residues. The V segment lost 8 bases and the J segment 0 bases; nucleotides outside the gene matches: 7. CDR3 amino acids: CASAPAGVSTDTQYF. The CDR3 bases are TGTGCCAGCGCCCCAGCGGGGGTGAGCACAGATACGCAGTATTTT.

This clonotype appeared many times. The chain couples TRBV5-1 to TRBJ2-3, with 9 bases matching TRBD1. The length of the CDR3 is 17 residues. Germline-derived CDR1 and CDR2 are SGHRS and YFSETQ. Trimming removed 4 bases from V and 3 bases from J; junction bases left unmatched: 12. CDR3 bases: TGCGCCAGCAGCCCCGACAGGGGGAAAGTCGGTACAGATACGCAGTATTTT. Translated, it gives CASSPDRGKVGTDTQYF.

The chain links TRBV20-1 to TRBJ1-1; unclear D gene. Germline loops: CDR1 DFQATT, CDR2 SNEGSKA (reference sequence). The CDR3 runs to 12 residues. Trimming removed 6 bases from V and 3 bases from J, with 11 bases in between. The DNA for the CDR3 is TGCAGTGCCCTTACCGGGGACACTGAAGCTTTCTTT. This sequence encodes CSALTGDTEAFF.

CDR3 region: CASIAGAHGELFF. The CDR3 DNA is TGTGCCAGCATCGCGGGGGCTCACGGGGAGCTGTTTTTT. The chain uses TRBV12-3 or TRBV12-4 and TRBJ2-2; a weak D match, TRBD2 (7 bases). CDR3 length equals 13 residues. V lost 7 bases and J 7 bases, leaving 13 bases between the germline ends.

The genes are TRBV5-1 and TRBJ2-3, with 9 bases aligning to TRBD2. The CDR3 spans 17 residues. Germline V gene data show CDR1 as SGHRS and CDR2 as YFSETQ. V dropped 1 base and J dropped 0; count of bases not matched to a gene: 6. CDR3 residues: CASSLPSGESSTDTQYF. CDR3 sequence (DNA): TGCGCCAGCAGCTTGCCTAGCGGGGAGTCTAGCACAGATACGCAGTATTTT.

J is TRBJ1-2 and V is TRBV5-5; a possible D gene is TRBD1 (5 bases). Deletions cut 3 bases from V and 4 bases from J, with 16 bases between. The CDR3 is 15 residues long. The V gene's germline CDR1 is SGHKS and CDR2 YYEKEE (reference sequence). The CDR3 DNA follows: TGTGCCAGCAGCTGGGAAACGACTGGGGGCTATGGCTACACCTTC. The encoded protein is CASSWETTGGYGYTF.

V is TRBV2 and J is TRBJ1-2; no reliable D call. Germline CDR1 reads SNHLY; CDR2 reads FYNNEI. CDR3 length: 12 amino acids. V dropped 4 bases and J dropped 4 bases, with 7 bases sitting between them. CDR3 DNA: TGTGCCAGCAGTGGGGCCTCCTATGGCTACACCTTC. As protein: CASSGASYGYTF.

This clonotype was counted many times. The rearrangement joins TRBV11-2 to TRBJ1-1; tentatively, D is TRBD1 (5 bases). The germline V gene encodes CDR1 SGHAT and CDR2 FQNNGV. The V end was cut by 4 bases, the J end by 1 base, with 10 bases between. The CDR3 sequence is 14 residues long. Here the CDR3 reads CASSSIRGNTEAFF. The CDR3 bases are TGTGCCAGCAGCTCGATTAGGGGGAACACTGAAGCTTTCTTT. Together with reference TRBV11-2 and TRBJ1-1, the CDR3 gives the full variable domain: EAGVAQSPRYKIIEKRQSVAFWCNPISGHATLYWYQQILGQGPKLLIQFQNNGVVDDSQLPKDRFSAERLKGVDSTLKIQPAKLEDSAVYLCASSSIRGNTEAFFGQGTRLTVV.

This clonotype occurred a few times. The chain is built from TRBV10-3 and TRBJ2-1; 8 bases line up with TRBD1. Germline lookup yields CDR1 ENHRY and CDR2 SYGVKD. The V gene end was trimmed by 6 bases and the J gene end by 5 bases; junction bases not matched to a gene: 9. There are 15 residues in the CDR3. As DNA, the CDR3 is TGTGCCATCAGATCGGCAGGGGGCTACCACAATGAGCAGTTCTTC. The encoded protein is CAIRSAGGYHNEQFF.

This clonotype was counted a few times. The chain uses TRBV9 and TRBJ2-3; TRBD1 aligns across 10 bases. Germline V gene data show CDR1 as SGDLS and CDR2 as YYNGEE. This CDR3 has 18 amino acids. Trimming at V came to 1 base and at J to 1 base, leaving 9 bases not matched to a gene. CDR3 DNA: TGTGCCAGCAGCGTACGGGACAGGGGTTTGGGTGGCACAGATACGCAGTATTTT. It yields the protein CASSVRDRGLGGTDTQYF.

The chain uses TRBV9 and TRBJ1-1, with a tentative D call TRBD1 (6 bases). CDR1 and CDR2 from the germline V gene are SGDLS and YYNGEE. The germline V and J ends were trimmed by 3 bases and 4 bases, with 13 bases remaining between them. The CDR3 runs 14 residues. CDR3 sequence reads: CASSEGGTGTEAFF. CDR3 sequence (DNA): TGTGCCAGCAGCGAGGGGGGGACTGGCACTGAAGCTTTCTTT. The full variable domain, its missing parts supplied by reference TRBV9 and TRBJ1-1, is DSGVTQTPKHLITATGQRVTLRCSPRSGDLSVYWYQQSLDQGLQFLIQYYNGEERAKGNILERFSAQQFPDLHSELNLSSLELGDSALYFCASSEGGTGTEAFFGQGTRLTVV.

CDR3 DNA sequence: TGCGCCAGCAGCCAAGTGGTGCGCACCGGGGAGCTGTTTTTT. Its protein product is CASSQVVRTGELFF. The rearrangement joins TRBV4-3 to TRBJ2-2, with D hard to call. Germline loops: CDR1 LGHNA, CDR2 YSLEER. The CDR3 has 14 residues. The V and J ends lost 1 base and 4 bases respectively, with 7 bases between them.

This clonotype was counted between two and nine times. This chain connects TRBV14 to TRBJ1-6; D remains unclear. In germline, CDR1 is SGHDN, CDR2 FVKESK. Trimming stripped 2 bases from V and 1 base from J, with 9 bases between. The CDR3 runs 16 residues. The CDR3 here is CASSQRSPSYNSPLHF. CDR3 DNA sequence: TGTGCCAGCAGCCAACGGAGTCCTTCCTATAATTCACCCCTCCACTTT. Supplemented by reference TRBV14 and TRBJ1-6, the full variable domain reads EAGVTQFPSHSVIEKGQTVTLRCDPISGHDNLYWYRRVMGKEIKFLLHFVKESKQDESGMPNNRFLAERTGGTYSTLKVQPAELEDSGVYFCASSQRSPSYNSPLHFGNGTRLTVT.

This clonotype has ten or more counts. The V gene is TRBV29-1, the J gene TRBJ2-7; D not certain. Looked up from germline, CDR1 is SQVTM and CDR2 is ANQGSEA. There are 13 residues in the CDR3. V was pared by 6 bases and J by 0 bases, with 12 bases between. The CDR3 DNA reads TGCAGCGTGCCGGTAAGCGACTCCTACGAGCAGTACTTC. Translating it yields CSVPVSDSYEQYF.

The rearrangement uses TRBV6-5 and TRBJ1-2; TRBD1 is a possible D gene (5 bases). In germline, CDR1 is MNHEY, CDR2 SVGAGI. This CDR3 spans 16 amino acids. V lost 5 bases to trimming and J lost 0 bases, with 16 bases between them. For the CDR3, the DNA is TGTGCCAGCAGTCCAGATTGGGGGGAGACTAACTATGGCTACACCTTC. Its protein product is CASSPDWGETNYGYTF.